A single sample gave rise to the 26 T cell receptor beta chains below, sequenced in a study of blood T cells in healthy people across ages. For the second PCR, which ran for roughly 7 to 11 cycles, a sample-barcoded 5' primer and a J-beta primer mix were used. One entry per CDR3 protein results from TCRdb running MiXCR on the 5' RACE reads. The sample records around 990,000 distinct CDR3 sequences, approximately 38% being singletons. The sequenced sample consisted of blood. The source is a man aged 18 to 30 in good health.

This clonotype was found many times. The chain is built from TRBV20-1 and TRBJ1-2; D not resolved. Germline CDR1 DFQATT, CDR2 SNEGSKA (reference sequence). Trimming removed 1 base from V and 1 base from J, with 16 bases in between. This CDR3 spans 16 amino acids. CDR3 region: CSARGLGKSFNYGYTF. The CDR3, as DNA: TGCAGTGCTAGAGGACTGGGAAAGAGTTTTAACTATGGCTACACCTTC.

In its sample, this clonotype was seen a few times. The rearrangement links TRBV27 to TRBJ2-1; D not certain. The DNA matches TRBJ2-7 better at its end, which makes the J call doubtful. Germline V CDR1 and CDR2: MNHEY, SMNVEV (reference sequence). There are 12 residues in the CDR3. For the CDR3, the DNA is TGTGCCAGCAAGAGCTCCTACAATGAGCAGTACTTC. The encoded protein is CASKSSYNEQYF.

This chain links TRBV6-5 with TRBJ1-2; TRBD1 aligns across 8 bases. The CDR3 covers 13 residues. Losses at the gene ends were 6 bases for V and 6 bases for J; bases not matched to a gene: 6. Per germline, CDR1 MNHEY and CDR2 SVGAGI. The CDR3 sequence: CASSWDRRNGYTF. CDR3 DNA: TGTGCCAGCAGCTGGGACAGGCGAAATGGCTACACCTTC.

This clonotype was recorded only once. CDR3 DNA: TGCAGTGCCCCCCGGCAGGGGATAAAATATAGCAATCAGCCCCAGCATTTT. Translated, it gives CSAPRQGIKYSNQPQHF. The J gene is TRBJ1-5, the V gene TRBV20-1, with a tentative D call TRBD1 (6 bases). The CDR3 has 17 residues. V lost 6 bases and J 0 bases, leaving 21 bases between the germline ends. Germline CDR1 DFQATT, CDR2 SNEGSKA (reference sequence).

This clonotype was seen a handful of times. V is TRBV5-1 and J is TRBJ1-4; D call uncertain. This CDR3 is built from 14 residues. The germline V gene encodes CDR1 SGHRS and CDR2 YFSETQ. The V end lost 5 bases, the J end lost 8 bases, and 16 bases lay between the germline ends. CDR3 nucleotide sequence: TGCGCCAGCAGGGGCGAAGATCGATGGGAAAAACTGTTTTTT. As protein: CASRGEDRWEKLFF.

This chain links TRBV5-4 with TRBJ1-2; TRBD1 aligns across 7 bases. The CDR3 has 13 amino acids. Germline CDR1 and CDR2: SGHNT and YYREEE (reference sequence). The V and J ends lost 3 bases and 8 bases, in that order; junction bases with no gene match: 7. The CDR3 loop is CASSSTGTWGYTF. The CDR3 coding sequence is TGTGCCAGCAGCTCGACAGGGACCTGGGGCTACACCTTC.

The gene calls are TRBV20-1 and TRBJ2-7, with D tentatively TRBD1 or TRBD2 (7 bases each). The CDR3 has 15 residues. Germline V gives CDR1 DFQATT, CDR2 SNEGSKA (reference sequence). The V gene lost 6 bases and the J gene lost 2 bases, with 20 bases spanning the gap. This CDR3 is CSALSIRGGAYEQYF. In DNA, the CDR3 is TGCAGTGCCCTATCGATCAGGGGGGGTGCCTACGAGCAGTACTTC.

V usage is TRBV27 and J usage is TRBJ1-2; perhaps TRBD1 as D (6 bases). This CDR3 contains 14 residues. V shed 3 bases and J shed 2 bases, with 10 bases lying between them. Germline V lookup: CDR1 MNHEY, CDR2 SMNVEV (reference sequence). The CDR3 reads CASSFRDTNYGYTF. The CDR3 region has the DNA TGTGCCAGCAGTTTCCGGGACACCAACTATGGCTACACCTTC.

This clonotype was seen more than once but under ten times. The gene calls are TRBV2 and TRBJ2-1, with D maybe TRBD2 (5 bases). Per the germline V gene, CDR1 is SNHLY and CDR2 is FYNNEI. Trimming left V 6 bases short and J 13 bases short, with 10 bases between. The CDR3 spans 10 residues. Written as DNA, the CDR3 is TGTGCCAGCAGAGGGAGAGGTCAGTTCTTC. It is translated as CASRGRGQFF.

In this sample, this clonotype turned up a few times. The V gene is TRBV6-5, the J gene TRBJ2-1, with 9 bases fitting TRBD1. J lost 6 bases, V lost 0 bases, and 9 bases had no gene match. Per germline, CDR1 MNHEY and CDR2 SVGAGI. CDR3 length: 17 amino acids. The CDR3 nucleotides are TGTGCCAGCAGTTACTCGAGGTCCGGGACAGGGCCCAATGAGCAGTTCTTC. It yields the protein CASSYSRSGTGPNEQFF.

This chain connects TRBV10-3 to TRBJ2-1, with 12 bases that match TRBD2. The CDR3 length is 15 residues. Germline lookup yields CDR1 ENHRY and CDR2 SYGVKD. The ends lost 4 bases at V and 6 bases at J; junction bases unmatched: 4. The CDR3 DNA is TGTGCCATCAGTGCAGGACTAGCGGGGATCAATGAGCAGTTCTTC. It translates to CAISAGLAGINEQFF.

The chain joins TRBV20-1 to TRBJ2-4, with no clear D. Looked up from germline, CDR1 is DFQATT and CDR2 is SNEGSKA (reference sequence). The length of the CDR3 is 12 residues. Trimming pared 8 bases from V and 8 bases from J, leaving 16 bases between. Here the CDR3 reads CSTLPLLDIQYF. The CDR3, as DNA: TGCAGTACTCTCCCTCTTCTGGACATTCAGTACTTC.

V and J are TRBV9 and TRBJ2-1, with TRBD2 matching over 10 bases. The J call may be faulty, since TRBJ2-7 better matches the DNA end. Germline CDR1 SGDLS, CDR2 YYNGEE. This CDR3 has 15 amino acids. CDR3 loop: CASGLSGGDYNEQYF. DNA for the CDR3: TGTGCCAGCGGGCTGAGCGGGGGGGATTACAATGAGCAGTACTTC.

The chain has TRBV6-5 and TRBJ1-2; TRBD1 might be the D (6 bases). V was clipped by 0 bases and J by 4 bases, with 12 bases between them. From germline, CDR1 is MNHEY and CDR2 SVGAGI. The CDR3 extends over 15 amino acids. The CDR3 DNA is TGTGCCAGCAGTTACTCGGCAGGGGCGACCTATGGCTACACCTTC. It yields the protein CASSYSAGATYGYTF.

This clonotype was counted only a few times. The V gene is TRBV20-1, the J gene TRBJ2-2; 7 bases align to TRBD1. Germline V gene sequence: CDR1 DFQATT, CDR2 SNEGSKA (reference sequence). CDR3 length: 14 amino acids. Germline trimming cut 6 bases from V and 6 bases from J; bases unmatched to any gene: 10. CDR3 loop: CSARRQTGAGELFF. CDR3 DNA: TGCAGTGCCCGCAGACAAACAGGGGCCGGGGAGCTGTTTTTT.

The sample holds many counts of this clonotype. This sequence joins TRBV10-3 and TRBJ1-1; D remains ambiguous. Per the germline V gene, CDR1 is ENHRY and CDR2 is SYGVKD. The CDR3 has 13 amino acids. V lost 0 bases to trimming and J lost 1 base, with 3 bases between them. CDR3 in amino acids: CAISESGNTEAFF. The CDR3 DNA reads as TGTGCCATCAGTGAGTCAGGGAACACTGAAGCTTTCTTT.

This clonotype was observed a few times. This chain connects TRBV20-1 to TRBJ2-2; no definite D call. Trimming stripped 3 bases from V and 7 bases from J, with 12 bases between. CDR3 size: 13 residues. Germline loops: CDR1 DFQATT, CDR2 SNEGSKA (reference sequence). The DNA for the CDR3 is TGCAGTGCTAGTCTAGGCTACGGCGGGGAGCTGTTTTTT. It is translated as CSASLGYGGELFF.

There are a few counts of this clonotype. V gene TRBV10-3 combines with J gene TRBJ2-3, with 11 bases matching TRBD2. V gave up 3 bases and J gave up 4 bases; unmatched junction bases: 9. Germline CDR1 reads ENHRY; CDR2 reads SYGVKD. The CDR3 sequence is 17 residues long. The chain's CDR3 is CAISDGSGGAGADTQYF. CDR3 nucleotide sequence: TGTGCCATCAGTGATGGTAGCGGGGGGGCCGGGGCAGATACGCAGTATTTT.

This clonotype appeared a few times. The chain combines TRBV4-3 with TRBJ1-2; D call uncertain. V dropped 3 bases and J dropped 4 bases, with 12 bases sitting between them. Germline CDR1 is LGHNA and CDR2 is YSLEER. CDR3 length: 14 amino acids. The CDR3 nucleotides read TGCGCCAGCAGCCACGAAGAAGGAACCTATGGCTACACCTTC. It translates to CASSHEEGTYGYTF.

The chain has TRBV27 and TRBJ1-1; 7 positions match TRBD1. This CDR3 region has 14 residues. The germline gives CDR1 MNHEY, CDR2 SMNVEV (reference sequence). The trim removed 6 bases at V and 4 bases at J, leaving 8 bases unmatched. In DNA, the CDR3 is TGTGCCAGCAGCCCCGGAAGGGACAGCACTGAAGCTTTCTTT. Translation gives CASSPGRDSTEAFF.

Many counts were recorded for this clonotype. The chain is built from TRBV4-3 and TRBJ1-2; D ambiguous. Germline CDR1 reads LGHNA; CDR2 reads YSLEER. This CDR3 is built from 15 residues. Deletions cut 0 bases from V and 1 base from J, with 9 bases between. CDR3 sequence reads: CASSQDQWLNYGYTF. The CDR3 DNA is TGCGCCAGCAGCCAAGATCAATGGCTTAACTATGGCTACACCTTC.

This clonotype was detected only a few times. V gene TRBV6-5 combines with J gene TRBJ2-5; the match to TRBD1 covers 8 bases. The DNA end is more similar to TRBJ2-7, so the J call may be wrong. Germline CDR1 reads MNHEY; CDR2 reads SVGAGI. The length of the CDR3 is 17 residues. Written as DNA, the CDR3 is TGTGCCAGCAGTTACCCTTCCGGACAGGGCCTCACCCACGAGCAGTACTTC. Its protein product is CASSYPSGQGLTHEQYF.

This clonotype was recorded a few times. This sequence joins TRBV12-3 or TRBV12-4 and TRBJ2-7, with TRBD1 identical over 10 bases. The CDR3 is made up of 13 amino acids. Losses at the gene ends were 6 bases for V and 7 bases for J; bases not matched to a gene: 6. The CDR3 spells CASRRQGAGEQYF. The CDR3 DNA is TGTGCCAGCAGAAGACAGGGGGCCGGTGAGCAGTACTTC.

This chain connects TRBV4-2 to TRBJ1-2, with D tentatively TRBD1 (5 bases). Trimming shortened V by 2 bases and J by 0 bases, and 10 bases separated the two germline ends. Germline V CDR1 and CDR2: LGHNA, YNFKEQ. CDR3 size: 15 residues. Written as DNA, the CDR3 is TGTGCCAGCAGCCAACTAGGGACGTCTAACTATGGCTACACCTTC. Its translation is CASSQLGTSNYGYTF.

This chain joins TRBV5-1 and TRBJ1-1, with no clear D. Germline values: CDR1 SGHRS, CDR2 YFSETQ. This CDR3 is 14 amino acids long. V dropped 0 bases and J dropped 0 bases, with 6 bases sitting between them. The CDR3 loop is CASSLVPMNTEAFF. For the CDR3, the DNA is TGCGCCAGCAGCTTGGTTCCCATGAACACTGAAGCTTTCTTT. Full variable domain (rest looked up from reference TRBV5-1 and TRBJ1-1): KAGVTQTPRYLIKTRGQQVTLSCSPISGHRSVSWYQQTPGQGLQFLFEYFSETQRNKGNFPGRFSGRQFSNSRSEMNVSTLELGDSALYLCASSLVPMNTEAFFGQGTRLTVV.

This clonotype has a handful of counts. J is TRBJ2-3 and V is TRBV6-5; 7 nucleotides match TRBD1. Per the germline V gene, CDR1 is MNHEY and CDR2 is SVGAGI. V lost 7 bases to trimming and J lost 2 bases; unmatched junction nucleotides: 6. This CDR3 has 14 amino acids. Here the CDR3 reads CASNRGTDTDTQYF. As DNA, the CDR3 is TGTGCCAGCAATCGAGGGACAGACACAGATACGCAGTATTTT.